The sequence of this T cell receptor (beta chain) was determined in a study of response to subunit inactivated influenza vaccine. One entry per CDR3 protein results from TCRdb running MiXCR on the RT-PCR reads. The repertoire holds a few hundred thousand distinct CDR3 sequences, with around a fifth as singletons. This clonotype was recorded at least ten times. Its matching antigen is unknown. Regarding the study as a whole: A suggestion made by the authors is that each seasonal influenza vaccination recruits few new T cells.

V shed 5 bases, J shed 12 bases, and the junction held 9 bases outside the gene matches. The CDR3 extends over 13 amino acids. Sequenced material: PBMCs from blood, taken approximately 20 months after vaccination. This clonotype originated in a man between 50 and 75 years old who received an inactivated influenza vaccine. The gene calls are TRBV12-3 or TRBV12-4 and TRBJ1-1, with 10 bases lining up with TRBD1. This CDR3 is CASSPRQGAKTFF. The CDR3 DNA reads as TGTGCCAGCAGTCCTCGACAGGGGGCCAAGACTTTCTTT.